This is a list of T cell receptor beta chains from one sample in a study of CD8 T cells in ankylosing spondylitis. TCRdb processed the 5' RACE reads anew with MiXCR; each CDR3 protein has one entry. The sample records 250,000 to 300,000 distinct CDR3 sequences, around 20% being singletons. Sequenced material: blood, either unsorted or a sorted T cell fraction (not recorded which). These receptor sequences come from a male donor with ankylosing spondylitis or in good health (not recorded which). CDR3s leave out the opening cysteine and the closing phenylalanine or tryptophan. Each record gives: J gene, V gene, CDR3 protein.

j_call: TRBJ2-1
v_call: TRBV7-9
cdr3_aa: ASTISGSSYNEQF

j_call: TRBJ2-1
v_call: TRBV3-1
cdr3_aa: ASSHLAGGPVGQF

j_call: TRBJ2-2
v_call: TRBV5-1
cdr3_aa: ASSRLPSGNTGELF

j_call: TRBJ2-5
v_call: TRBV6-1
cdr3_aa: ASSPRRVGETQY

j_call: TRBJ1-2
v_call: TRBV5-1
cdr3_aa: ASSLSGTDYGYT

j_call: TRBJ1-1
v_call: TRBV3-1
cdr3_aa: ASSQGTLNTEAF

j_call: TRBJ2-3
v_call: TRBV5-5
cdr3_aa: ASSLEGGVDTQY

j_call: TRBJ2-5
v_call: TRBV5-1
cdr3_aa: ASSWGSGQETQY

j_call: TRBJ1-1
v_call: TRBV20-1
cdr3_aa: SARDPRAGPEAF

j_call: TRBJ2-3
v_call: TRBV5-1
cdr3_aa: ASSLRPGLAPSTDTQY

j_call: TRBJ2-3
v_call: TRBV5-1
cdr3_aa: ASSSGTSGSTDTQY

j_call: TRBJ1-1
v_call: TRBV12-3/TRBV12-4
cdr3_aa: ASSSGPDRVPEAF

j_call: TRBJ1-3
v_call: TRBV20-1
cdr3_aa: SARDLRDRGSGNTIY